The present entry profiles one T cell receptor (beta chain) with its context. The antigen is unknown. The data originate from a study of OX40 agonist ivuxolimab in advanced cancers. Whole-study context: Partial responses were achieved by three patients, one with hepatocellular carcinoma and two with cutaneous melanoma. General observations from the study: Among the lowest peripheral clonal expansion occurred in 0.1-3.0 mg/kg partial responders. Certain nonresponders likewise exhibited a low normalized T-cell clonal expansion.

V lost 6 bases to trimming and J lost 7 bases; unmatched junction nucleotides: 7. Germline V gives CDR1 LNHDA, CDR2 SQIVND (reference sequence). This CDR3 spans 14 amino acids. The sampling schedule covered blood at baseline, cycle 4 day 1, and cycle 7 day 1. TCRdb's copy holds only in-frame clones and misses some; the assay was immunoSEQ multiplex PCR. The data contain 65,000 to 80,000 clones, over 75% of them singletons. This sample comprised CD4+ or CD8+ T cells sorted from blood, obtained in a trial of the OX40 agonist ivuxolimab. The chain combines TRBV19 with TRBJ2-5; 11 positions match TRBD1. This TCR was recovered from an adult with an advanced solid tumor such as melanoma, head and neck, liver or kidney cancer. CDR3 DNA sequence: TGTGCCAGTAGCACCGGAGGGACAGGGGGGACCCAGTACTTC. Translated, it gives CASSTGGTGGTQYF.